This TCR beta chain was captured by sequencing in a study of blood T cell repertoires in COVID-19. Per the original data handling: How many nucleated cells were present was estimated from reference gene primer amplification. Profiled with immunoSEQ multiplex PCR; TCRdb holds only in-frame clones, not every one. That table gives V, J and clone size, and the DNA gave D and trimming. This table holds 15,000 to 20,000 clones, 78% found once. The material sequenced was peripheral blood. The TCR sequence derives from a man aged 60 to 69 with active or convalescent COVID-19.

The CDR3 is CASSLGQVYEQYF. The CDR3 coding sequence is TGTGCCAGCAGCTTAGGACAGGTTTACGAGCAGTACTTC. This rearrangement joins TRBV7-9 to TRBJ2-7, with D possibly TRBD1 on 6 matching bases. V lost 1 base and J 4 bases, leaving 8 bases between the germline ends. The germline CDR1 and CDR2 sequences are SEHNR and FQNEAQ (reference sequence). The CDR3 spans 13 residues. Drawing the rest from reference TRBV7-9 and TRBJ2-7, the complete variable domain is DTGVSQNPRHKITKRGQNVTFRCDPISEHNRLYWYRQTLGQGPEFLTYFQNEAQLEKSRLLSDRFSAERPKGSFSTLEIQRTEQGDSAMYLCASSLGQVYEQYFGPGTRLTVT.